Listed below are T cell receptor beta chains from one sample, sequenced in a study of blood T cell repertoires in COVID-19. Here immunoSEQ multiplex PCR was the method, and the copy in TCRdb shows in-frame clones only, minus some. Of around 480,000 clones in the sample, about 87% were seen once. The specimen was peripheral blood. The source is a woman aged 45 to 65 with COVID-19, enrolled during active disease. Both conserved end residues are part of each CDR3. The order of the fields is V gene, J gene, CDR3 protein.

>TRBV7-9|TRBJ2-7
CASSLEGGFDEQYF
>TRBV28|TRBJ1-6
CASQTGGYNSPLHF
>TRBV15|TRBJ2-7
CATASGLTYEQYF
>TRBV4-1|TRBJ1-5
CASSLQGDSNQPQHF
>TRBV9|TRBJ1-2
CASSVAPEADGYTF
>TRBV28|TRBJ2-1
CASGNFHGQSNEQFF
>TRBV30|TRBJ1-1
CAWSTLTLNTEAFF
>TRBV5-1|TRBJ2-5
CASSFSASGEETQYF
>TRBV28|TRBJ2-7
CASSFHSGEAYEQYF
>TRBV12-3/TRBV12-4|TRBJ1-2
CASSRGFNYGYTF
>TRBV5-1|TRBJ2-7
CASSGTSGGASEQYF
>TRBV7-8|TRBJ2-1
CASSSPIDSSSYNEQFF
>TRBV9|TRBJ2-3
CASSAQGTDTQYF
>TRBV15|TRBJ1-2
CATSRAQTDGYTF
>TRBV5-4|TRBJ2-1
CASSTDLDNEQFF
>TRBV18|TRBJ1-2
CASSPARVGDGYTF
>TRBV5-1|TRBJ1-2
CASSSRGRGRVFDYGYTF
>TRBV27|TRBJ1-3
CASSLGRRRLSGNTIYF
>TRBV19|TRBJ1-2
CASSPGQGHGYTF
>TRBV12-5|TRBJ1-2
CASGSMTGTYGYTF
>TRBV9|TRBJ2-3
CASSSTGYGTDTQYF
>TRBV6-6|TRBJ2-1
CASSRVGTGLNNEQFF
>TRBV6-5|TRBJ2-7
CASSYSVSYEQYF
>TRBV9|TRBJ1-1
CASSVVGTPNTEAFF
>TRBV11-1|TRBJ2-7
CASSLARAYEQYF
>TRBV6-5|TRBJ1-2
CASKRGAYGYTF
>TRBV9|TRBJ2-1
CASSVARGGELMKQFF
>TRBV5-1|TRBJ2-3
CASSLGGLAGADTQYF
>TRBV2|TRBJ2-7
CASSEGLGHLYEQYF
>TRBV7-3|TRBJ1-2
CASSSPGQDVYGYTF
>TRBV2|TRBJ1-1
CASSVPGQGPQAFF
>TRBV5-1|TRBJ1-1
CASSRIPGMNTEAFF
>TRBV7-6|TRBJ2-5
CASSSRTGEAEETQYF
>TRBV27|TRBJ1-3
CASSPRGGSSTIYF
>TRBV4-2|TRBJ1-1
CASSQIDRGKIRNTEAFF